This T cell receptor (beta chain) appears in the sequencing data of a study of shared clonotypes between healthy human individuals. The method was immunoSEQ multiplex PCR; TCRdb's version includes in-frame clones alone and lacks a portion of them. This table holds approximately 2,300,000 clones, 92% found once. The CDR3 runs to 14 residues. The V gene's germline CDR1 is GTSNPN and CDR2 SVGIG (reference sequence). V was trimmed by 7 bases and J by 0 bases, leaving 12 bases between them. The V and J genes are TRBV30 and TRBJ2-2, with unresolved D. The sample comprised naive CD4+ T cells from PBMCs. The subset was: CD45RA+ positively selected. The source of this sequence is a man aged 18 to 35 in good health. Some clones in this sample may be carry-over from other donors' samples. The CDR3 reads CAFNSLPNTGELFF. The CDR3 DNA sequence: TGTGCCTTTAATTCCCTCCCGAACACCGGGGAGCTGTTTTTT.